The 30 T cell receptor beta chains listed next were all sequenced from one sample in a study of blood T cell repertoires in COVID-19. Produced via immunoSEQ multiplex PCR; TCRdb's table is partial and in-frame only. The sample carries approximately 300,000 clones, around four fifths recorded once. Sample: peripheral blood. These receptors came from a woman between 50 and 59 years old with acute or convalescent COVID-19.

The CDR3 DNA is TGTGCCAGCGGAATGGGGGGAGCGGTCACCGGGGAGCTGTTTTTT. As protein: CASGMGGAVTGELFF. The chain joins TRBV3-1 (or the pseudogene TRBV3-2) to TRBJ2-2; TRBD2 might be the D (6 bases). V was cut by 8 bases and J by 4 bases, with 17 bases left in between. The CDR3 is made up of 15 amino acids. Germline V lookup: CDR1 LGHDT, CDR2 YNNKEL (reference sequence).

This clone was counted once. This rearrangement joins TRBV5-5 to TRBJ1-1; no clear D gene. Deletions cut 2 bases from V and 3 bases from J, with 11 bases between. The CDR3 sequence is 14 residues long. From germline, CDR1 is SGHKS and CDR2 YYEKEE (reference sequence). The CDR3 spells CASSFISSDTEAFF. Here the CDR3 DNA reads TGTGCCAGCAGCTTTATTTCCTCGGACACTGAAGCTTTCTTT.

CDR3 nucleotides: TGTGCCATCGACACTTCGGGACAGGGGAGGGATGGCTACACCTTC. This translates into CAIDTSGQGRDGYTF. The chain carries TRBV10-3 and TRBJ1-2; 10 bases match TRBD1. Unmatched junction bases numbered 12, after V lost 8 bases and J lost 6 bases. This CDR3 contains 15 residues. The germline gives CDR1 ENHRY, CDR2 SYGVKD.

The rearrangement links TRBV9 to TRBJ1-2, with 9 bases lining up with TRBD1. The length of the CDR3 is 16 residues. Germline CDR1 reads SGDLS; CDR2 reads YYNGEE. With 0 bases clipped from V and 2 bases from J, the junction kept 5 bases outside the gene matches. CDR3 in amino acids: CASSVEWDRDNYGYTF. The CDR3 region has the DNA TGTGCCAGCAGCGTAGAGTGGGACAGGGACAACTATGGCTACACCTTC.

The genes are TRBV5-4 and TRBJ2-3; 8 bases align to TRBD2. The CDR3 totals 15 residues. Trimming cost V 9 bases and J 4 bases; bases outside gene matches: 13. CDR1 and CDR2 (germline): SGHNT, YYREEE (reference sequence). CDR3: CAISGTRLPADTQYF. The CDR3 bases are TGTGCCATATCCGGGACTAGACTCCCCGCAGATACGCAGTATTTT.

The rearrangement uses TRBV10-1 and TRBJ1-1; D perhaps matches TRBD1 (5 bases). The CDR3 spans 12 residues. V lost 5 bases and J lost 1, with 5 bases in between. Per the germline V gene, CDR1 is WNHNN and CDR2 is SYGVQD (reference sequence). The CDR3 here is CASSRGNTEAFF. CDR3 coding DNA: TGCGCCAGCAGTAGGGGGAACACTGAAGCTTTCTTT.

This clone was recorded only once. The genes are TRBV24-1 and TRBJ1-5, with TRBD1 identical over 8 bases. J gave up 1 base and V 3 bases, and 4 bases lay outside the gene matches. The CDR3 is made up of 16 amino acids. Germline CDR1 KGHDR, CDR2 SFDVKD. CDR3 residues: CATSDTRDRSNQPQHF. CDR3 coding DNA: TGTGCCACCAGTGATACGAGGGACAGGAGCAATCAGCCCCAGCATTTT.

The CDR3 nucleotides read TGCGCCAGCAGCCAGGGACTTACAGGGGGGAACACTGAAGCTTTCTTT. Amino acids: CASSQGLTGGNTEAFF. V usage is TRBV5-1 and J usage is TRBJ1-1; TRBD1 agrees at 8 bases. The V gene end was trimmed by 4 bases and the J gene end by 1 base; junction bases not matched to a gene: 9. CDR3 length equals 16 residues. Germline CDR1 reads SGHRS; CDR2 reads YFSETQ.

This clone has only one observation. This chain links TRBV2 with TRBJ2-6; the match to TRBD2 covers 8 bases. J gave up 4 bases and V 8 bases, and 10 bases lay outside the gene matches. The CDR3 loop spans 16 amino acids. From germline, CDR1 is SNHLY and CDR2 FYNNEI. CDR3 DNA: TGTGCCAGCCGCTTCGGGGGGGGAGCCGGGGCCAACGTCCTGACTTTC. Its translation: CASRFGGGAGANVLTF.

The chain is built from TRBV27 and TRBJ2-1; 7 nucleotides match TRBD1. CDR3 length: 17 amino acids. The J segment lost 2 bases and the V segment lost 6 bases, leaving 13 bases of the junction unmatched. Germline CDR1 is MNHEY and CDR2 is SMNVEV (reference sequence). The DNA of the CDR3 is TGTGCCAGCAGCTCCGACAGGGCCCGTATTCCCTACAATGAGCAGTTCTTC. Translation gives CASSSDRARIPYNEQFF.

The CDR3 here is CASSWRVGQGGARRDNEQFF. The CDR3 DNA sequence: TGTGCCAGCAGCTGGAGGGTGGGACAGGGCGGCGCCCGCAGGGACAATGAGCAGTTCTTC. The chain couples TRBV27 to TRBJ2-1; TRBD1 agrees at 9 bases. The CDR3 loop spans 20 amino acids. In germline, CDR1 is MNHEY, CDR2 SMNVEV (reference sequence). Trimming removed 6 bases from V and 5 bases from J; junction bases left unmatched: 23.

The V gene is TRBV7-7, the J gene TRBJ2-3; TRBD2 is a possible D gene (5 bases). This CDR3 has 14 amino acids. The germline CDR1 and CDR2 sequences are SSHAT and FNYEAQ (reference sequence). V lost 5 bases to trimming and J lost 4 bases, with 13 bases between them. This CDR3 reads CASSELVSPDTQYF. The DNA of the CDR3 is TGTGCCAGCAGCGAACTAGTTTCCCCAGATACGCAGTATTTT. Full variable domain (remainder filled in from reference TRBV7-7 and TRBJ2-3): GAGVSQSPRYKVTKRGQDVTLRCDPISSHATLYWYQQALGQGPEFLTYFNYEAQPDKSGLPSDRFSAERPEGSISTLTIQRTEQRDSAMYRCASSELVSPDTQYFGPGTRLTVL.

The table lists this clone with a count of one. This chain connects TRBV11-2 to TRBJ2-3, with TRBD1 matching 8 bases. The CDR3 contains 14 residues. V lost 2 bases to trimming and J lost 4 bases; unmatched junction nucleotides: 2. Germline assignment: CDR1 SGHAT and CDR2 FQNNGV. In DNA form, the CDR3 reads TGTGCCAGCAGCTTACAGGGGGCTGCAGATACGCAGTATTTT. As protein: CASSLQGAADTQYF.

V and J are TRBV7-9 and TRBJ2-1; 12 bases map to TRBD1. V lost 4 bases and J lost 5; bases outside the gene matches: 9. The length of the CDR3 is 17 residues. Per germline, CDR1 SEHNR and CDR2 FQNEAQ (reference sequence). The CDR3, as DNA: TGTGCCAGCAGCTCTTACCGGGACAGGGGGCTAAACAATGAGCAGTTCTTC. The encoded protein is CASSSYRDRGLNNEQFF. Full variable domain (missing parts from reference TRBV7-9 and TRBJ2-1): DTGVSQNPRHKITKRGQNVTFRCDPISEHNRLYWYRQTLGQGPEFLTYFQNEAQLEKSRLLSDRFSAERPKGSFSTLEIQRTEQGDSAMYLCASSSYRDRGLNNEQFFGPGTRLTVL.

This clone was detected only a few times. The chain uses TRBV24-1 and TRBJ2-1; no firm D call. Germline V lookup: CDR1 KGHDR, CDR2 SFDVKD. V lost 8 bases and J 5 bases, leaving 6 bases between the germline ends. The CDR3 length is 11 residues. The CDR3 loop reads CATNMNNEQFF. CDR3 coding DNA: TGTGCCACCAACATGAACAATGAGCAGTTCTTC.

The genes are TRBV6-6 and TRBJ1-1; possible D gene TRBD1, 6 bases. V gave up 6 bases and J gave up 8 bases, with 13 bases separating them. This CDR3 is built from 12 residues. CDR1 is MNHNY and CDR2 is SVGAGI in the germline V gene (reference sequence). The CDR3 spells CASSPSGTEAFF. The CDR3, as DNA: TGTGCCAGCAGCCCCTCCGGGACAGAAGCTTTCTTT.

This clone came up many times. This chain uses TRBV5-4 with TRBJ1-2; no reliable D call. This CDR3 comprises 15 residues. V lost 0 bases and J lost 9, with 18 bases in between. Germline V gene lookup returns CDR1 SGHNT and CDR2 YYREEE (reference sequence). CDR3 sequence reads: CASSLGAGQTQSYTF. The CDR3, as DNA: TGTGCCAGCAGCTTGGGGGCTGGGCAGACCCAGAGCTACACCTTC. The full variable domain, completed using reference TRBV5-4 and TRBJ1-2, is ETGVTQSPTHLIKTRGQQVTLRCSSQSGHNTVSWYQQALGQGPQFIFQYYREEENGRGNFPPRFSGLQFPNYSSELNVNALELDDSALYLCASSLGAGQTQSYTFGSGTRLTVV.

The chain is built from TRBV20-1 and TRBJ1-4; the D is unclear. The CDR3 loop spans 11 amino acids. Between the trimmed V and J ends, which lost 4 bases and 6 bases, there was a span of 6 bases. From germline, CDR1 is DFQATT and CDR2 SNEGSKA (reference sequence). The CDR3, as DNA: TGCAGTGCTATTCTTTATGAAAAACTGTTTTTT. Translation gives CSAILYEKLFF.

CDR3 nucleotides: TGCGCCAGCAGTGTTGGGAAGGGGAACGAGCAGTACGTC. This gives the protein CASSVGKGNEQYV. This sequence joins TRBV10-2 and TRBJ2-7; perhaps TRBD1 as D (5 bases). Trimming took off 4 bases at V and 5 bases at J, with 12 bases between the two ends. CDR3 length equals 13 residues. From germline, CDR1 is WSHSY and CDR2 SAAADI.

The CDR3 loop is CASSINSNYEQYF. The CDR3 DNA reads as TGTGCCAGTAGTATAAATAGCAACTACGAGCAGTACTTC. The chain joins TRBV19 to TRBJ2-7, with unresolved D. Germline CDR1 LNHDA, CDR2 SQIVND (reference sequence). Trimming left V 2 bases short and J 3 bases short, with 8 bases between. The CDR3 has 13 residues. Looking up the rest from reference TRBV19 and TRBJ2-7 gives the full variable domain: DGGITQSPKYLFRKEGQNVTLSCEQNLNHDAMYWYRQDPGQGLRLIYYSQIVNDFQKGDIAEGYSVSREKKESFPLTVTSAQKNPTAFYLCASSINSNYEQYFGPGTRLTVT.

The rearrangement links TRBV3-1 (or the pseudogene TRBV3-2) to TRBJ2-2; TRBD2 matches 10 bases. With V trimmed by 0 bases and J by 4 bases, 8 bases remained unmatched. The germline gives CDR1 LGHDT, CDR2 YNNKEL (reference sequence). The CDR3 is 18 amino acids. DNA for the CDR3: TGTGCCAGCAGCCAAGAACCTAGCGGGGGCTCGGGCACCGGGGAGCTGTTTTTT. This encodes CASSQEPSGGSGTGELFF.

V and J are TRBV28 and TRBJ2-7; unclear D gene. Germline values: CDR1 MDHEN, CDR2 SYDVKM. CDR3 size: 11 residues. Between the trimmed V and J ends, which lost 8 bases and 6 bases, there was a span of 11 bases. The CDR3 reads CASSSSSEQYV. Written as DNA, the CDR3 is TGTGCCAGCTCATCTAGTTCCGAGCAGTACGTC.

The V gene is TRBV27, the J gene TRBJ1-1, with a tentative D call TRBD1 (6 bases). V lost 6 bases and J 0 bases, leaving 8 bases between the germline ends. Germline CDR1 MNHEY, CDR2 SMNVEV (reference sequence). The CDR3 totals 13 residues. The CDR3 coding sequence is TGTGCCAGCAGAGACAGGCTGAACACTGAAGCTTTCTTT. The encoded protein is CASRDRLNTEAFF.

About this clone itself: The identical CDR3 is also encoded by other nucleotide sequences in the sample. The chain combines TRBV9 with TRBJ2-7, with TRBD2 as a possible D gene (6 bases). The CDR3 loop spans 12 amino acids. Looked up from germline, CDR1 is SGDLS and CDR2 is YYNGEE. V was cut by 4 bases and J by 7 bases, with 12 bases left in between. The CDR3 protein is CASSPGGAEQYF. The CDR3 DNA reads TGTGCCAGCAGCCCCGGCGGGGCAGAGCAGTACTTC.

V usage is TRBV24-1 and J usage is TRBJ1-3, with D hard to call. The CDR3 is 14 amino acids. The germline V gene has CDR1 KGHDR and CDR2 SFDVKD. The V and J ends lost 3 bases and 0 bases respectively, with 5 bases between them. Here the CDR3 reads CATSDLRSGNTIYF. CDR3 DNA sequence: TGTGCCACCAGTGATCTCCGCTCTGGAAACACCATATATTTT.

This sequence joins TRBV5-1 and TRBJ2-5; 7 bases agree with TRBD2. CDR1 and CDR2 from the germline V gene are SGHRS and YFSETQ. V gave up 4 bases and J gave up 4 bases; unmatched junction bases: 10. The CDR3 runs to 15 residues. The CDR3 loop is CASSSGGSGGETQYF. The CDR3 DNA reads TGCGCCAGCAGCAGCGGCGGGTCGGGGGGAGAGACCCAGTACTTC. Full variable domain (remainder filled in from reference TRBV5-1 and TRBJ2-5): KAGVTQTPRYLIKTRGQQVTLSCSPISGHRSVSWYQQTPGQGLQFLFEYFSETQRNKGNFPGRFSGRQFSNSRSEMNVSTLELGDSALYLCASSSGGSGGETQYFGPGTRLLVL.

The chain combines TRBV5-1 with TRBJ2-7; the D gene is possibly TRBD1 (5 bases). From germline, CDR1 is SGHRS and CDR2 YFSETQ. The germline V and J ends were trimmed by 4 bases and 0 bases, with 14 bases remaining between them. This CDR3 is 15 amino acids long. The CDR3 coding sequence is TGCGCCAGCAGCCTGATGTCTAGGGGCTCCTACGAGCAGTACTTC. Translated: CASSLMSRGSYEQYF.

The J gene is TRBJ2-7, the V gene TRBV7-2; maybe TRBD1 (6 bases). Germline values: CDR1 SGHTA, CDR2 FQGNSA. The CDR3 spans 16 residues. V lost 0 bases to trimming and J lost 0 bases, with 12 bases between them. CDR3 bases: TGTGCCAGCAGCTTAGCGGGGGCTGGGAGCTCCTACGAGCAGTACTTC. Protein sequence: CASSLAGAGSSYEQYF. The whole variable domain, remainder taken from reference TRBV7-2 and TRBJ2-7, is GAGVSQSPSNKVTEKGKDVELRCDPISGHTALYWYRQSLGQGLEFLIYFQGNSAPDKSGLPSDRFSAERTGGSVSTLTIQRTQQEDSAVYLCASSLAGAGSSYEQYFGPGTRLTVT.

CDR3 sequence reads: CASSTGQGNKLSGYTF. CDR3 sequence (DNA): TGTGCCAGCAGCACCGGACAGGGAAATAAGTTAAGTGGCTACACCTTC. V gene TRBV6-2 or TRBV6-3 combines with J gene TRBJ1-2, with 8 bases fitting TRBD1. Germline loops: CDR1 MNHEY, CDR2 SVGEGT. Unmatched junction bases numbered 16, after V lost 6 bases and J lost 7 bases. The CDR3 is 16 amino acids.

The V and J genes are TRBV5-1 and TRBJ2-3; 8 bases fit TRBD1. Trimming took 5 bases from V and 4 from J; bases not matched to a gene: 6. The CDR3 is 14 amino acids. Germline V gives CDR1 SGHRS, CDR2 YFSETQ. The CDR3 DNA follows: TGCGCCAGCAGAACCACAGGGGGTGCAGATACGCAGTATTTT. Its protein is CASRTTGGADTQYF.